These 27 T cell receptor beta chains came from one sample sequenced in a study of CD8+ T cells in alopecia areata. Extraction and reverse transcription of RNA yielded cDNA as the sequencing template. TCRdb keeps only in-frame clones here, not all; method: immunoSEQ multiplex PCR. The table has roughly 250,000 clones, around 67% seen once. The input for sequencing was CD4+ T cells sorted from blood, taken at week 0. Every receptor here comes from a human donor with alopecia areata.

As DNA, the CDR3 is TGCAGCGTTGTGACAGTTAGCAATCAGCCCCAGCATTTT. Amino acids: CSVVTVSNQPQHF. The V gene is TRBV29-1, the J gene TRBJ1-5; possible D gene TRBD1, 5 bases. Germline assignment: CDR1 SQVTM and CDR2 ANQGSEA. Deletions cut 4 bases from V and 0 bases from J, with 7 bases between. The CDR3 loop spans 13 amino acids.

The V and J genes are TRBV7-9 and TRBJ1-2; TRBD1 might be the D (6 bases). CDR1 is SEHNR, CDR2 FQNEAQ, per germline (reference sequence). V was trimmed by 3 bases and J by 2 bases, leaving 13 bases between them. CDR3 length: 15 residues. This chain's CDR3 is CASSFWTVLNYGYTF. CDR3 bases: TGTGCCAGCAGCTTTTGGACAGTACTAAACTATGGCTACACCTTC.

The V and J genes are TRBV18 and TRBJ1-1; weak D call: TRBD1 (6 bases). With 6 bases removed from V and 4 bases from J, the gap between germline ends came to 15 bases. This CDR3 is built from 14 residues. Germline V gene lookup returns CDR1 KGHSH and CDR2 LQKENI. CDR3 amino acids: CASSLSQTGTEAFF. The CDR3 coding sequence is TGTGCCAGCTCGTTATCTCAGACAGGCACTGAAGCTTTCTTT. The full variable domain, with the rest looked up from reference TRBV18 and TRBJ1-1, is NAGVMQNPRHLVRRRGQEARLRCSPMKGHSHVYWYRQLPEEGLKFMVYLQKENIIDESGMPKERFSAEFPKEGPSILRIQQVVRGDSAAYFCASSLSQTGTEAFFGQGTRLTVV.

This chain connects TRBV13 to TRBJ2-1; TRBD2 might be the D (7 bases). With 5 bases removed from V and 7 bases from J, the gap between germline ends came to 21 bases. The CDR3 contains 16 residues. Germline V CDR1 and CDR2: PRHDT, FYEKMQ (reference sequence). Written as DNA, the CDR3 is TGTGCCAGCAGCCCCCAGGTGGGGGGGGCGGGAAATGAGCAGTTCTTC. It is translated as CASSPQVGGAGNEQFF.

The chain uses TRBV5-4 and TRBJ1-6; 7 bases are shared with TRBD1. The germline V gene encodes CDR1 SGHNT and CDR2 YYREEE (reference sequence). CDR3 length equals 14 residues. The ends lost 4 bases at V and 10 bases at J; junction bases unmatched: 8. This CDR3 is CASSGGYRGSPLHF. The CDR3 DNA follows: TGTGCCAGCAGCGGTGGGTACAGGGGCTCACCCCTCCACTTT.

As regards this clone: Compared with germline, one end of the junction differs, possibly owing to a read error. The rearrangement joins TRBV6-5 to TRBJ1-6, with TRBD1 as a possible D gene (5 bases). CDR1 and CDR2 from the germline V gene are MNHEY and SVGAGI. The length of the CDR3 is 11 residues. CDR3 in amino acids: CASSYSGRDYF. The DNA for the CDR3 is TGTGCCAGCAGTTACTCGGGCAGGGATTACTTT.

The chain carries TRBV15 and TRBJ1-2, with 7 bases lining up with TRBD1. CDR3 size: 12 residues. Germline V CDR1 and CDR2: LNHNV, YYDKDF (reference sequence). The V and J ends lost 4 bases and 4 bases, in that order; junction bases with no gene match: 0. CDR3 nucleotides: TGTGCCACCAGCACAGGGGGCTATGGCTACACCTTC. Its translation is CATSTGGYGYTF.

This chain uses TRBV29-1 with TRBJ1-5; TRBD1 matches at 8 bases. Germline trimming cut 6 bases from V and 6 bases from J; bases unmatched to any gene: 7. This CDR3 is 13 amino acids long. Germline values: CDR1 SQVTM, CDR2 ANQGSEA. The CDR3 sequence is CSVTDRAGQPQHF. Here the CDR3 DNA reads TGCAGCGTGACGGACAGGGCGGGTCAGCCCCAGCATTTT.

In DNA, the CDR3 is TGTGCCAGCAGCTTGGCACAGGGTGGGAATCAGCCCCAGCATTTT. Residues: CASSLAQGGNQPQHF. This chain links TRBV5-6 with TRBJ1-5; the D gene is possibly TRBD1 (6 bases). V lost 0 bases and J 4 bases, leaving 11 bases between the germline ends. This CDR3 contains 15 residues. Looked up from germline, CDR1 is SGHDT and CDR2 is YYEEEE.

This chain connects TRBV7-3 to TRBJ2-7; TRBD1 might be the D (5 bases). Germline values: CDR1 SGHTA, CDR2 FQGTGA. This CDR3 contains 13 residues. Trimming stripped 3 bases from V and 2 bases from J, with 8 bases between. The CDR3 nucleotides are TGTGCCAGCAGCTTCGAGACAGCCTACGAGCAGTACTTC. It specifies CASSFETAYEQYF. Based on the CDR3 plus reference TRBV7-3 and TRBJ2-7, the full variable domain is GAGVSQTPSNKVTEKGKYVELRCDPISGHTALYWYRQSLGQGPEFLIYFQGTGAADDSGLPNDRFFAVRPEGSVSTLKIQRTERGDSAVYLCASSFETAYEQYFGPGTRLTVT.

The chain joins TRBV30 to TRBJ2-5, with 7 bases identical to TRBD2. Germline V gene sequence: CDR1 GTSNPN, CDR2 SVGIG (reference sequence). This CDR3 is 12 amino acids long. V lost 5 bases and J lost 5; bases outside the gene matches: 5. The CDR3 sequence: CAWLSGRETQYF. Written as DNA, the CDR3 is TGTGCCTGGCTCTCCGGGAGGGAGACCCAGTACTTC. The full variable domain, rest sourced from reference TRBV30 and TRBJ2-5, is SQTIHQWPATLVQPVGSPLSLECTVEGTSNPNLYWYRQAAGRGLQLLFYSVGIGQISSEVPQNLSASRPQDRQFILSSKKLLLSDSGFYLCAWLSGRETQYFGPGTRLLVL.

This clone was counted between two and nine times. V gene TRBV5-6 combines with J gene TRBJ1-1, with 7 bases aligning to TRBD1. From germline, CDR1 is SGHDT and CDR2 YYEEEE. J lost 0 bases, V lost 1 base, and 6 bases had no gene match. This CDR3 is 16 amino acids long. The CDR3 coding sequence is TGTGCCAGCAGCTTGTTATTGACAGGGCTGAACACTGAAGCTTTCTTT. It is translated as CASSLLLTGLNTEAFF.

The V and J genes are TRBV9 and TRBJ2-7; D might be TRBD2 (6 bases). The CDR3 has 14 amino acids. Germline CDR1 reads SGDLS; CDR2 reads YYNGEE. The V gene lost 2 bases and the J gene lost 5 bases, with 14 bases spanning the gap. The CDR3 nucleotides read TGTGCCAGCAGCGTTAGACTAGGGTCCCACGAGCAGTACTTC. Its translation is CASSVRLGSHEQYF. Variable domain in full (rest from reference TRBV9 and TRBJ2-7): DSGVTQTPKHLITATGQRVTLRCSPRSGDLSVYWYQQSLDQGLQFLIQYYNGEERAKGNILERFSAQQFPDLHSELNLSSLELGDSALYFCASSVRLGSHEQYFGPGTRLTVT.

The rearrangement joins TRBV4-2 to TRBJ1-3; D is ambiguous. Trimming cost V 0 bases and J 0 bases, with 3 bases left between them. The CDR3 runs 14 residues. CDR1 LGHNA and CDR2 YNFKEQ come from the germline V gene. The CDR3, as DNA: TGTGCCAGCAGCCAAGATTCCTCTGGAAACACCATATATTTT. It is translated as CASSQDSSGNTIYF.

This clone showed up many times. The rearrangement links TRBV19 to TRBJ2-5; 11 bases map to TRBD2. The CDR3 length is 15 residues. Germline CDR1 LNHDA, CDR2 SQIVND (reference sequence). J gave up 5 bases and V 5 bases, and 7 bases lay outside the gene matches. The CDR3 nucleotides are TGTGCCAGTAGTTCTAGCGGGGGGCTGAGCGAGACCCAGTACTTC. Its protein is CASSSSGGLSETQYF.

The chain carries TRBV29-1 and TRBJ2-7; 12 bases map to TRBD2. V dropped 7 bases and J dropped 2; count of bases not matched to a gene: 3. Germline CDR1 and CDR2: SQVTM and ANQGSEA. This CDR3 region has 13 residues. Here the CDR3 DNA reads TGCAGCGGACGGACTAGCGGGACCTACGAGCAGTACTTC. Protein sequence: CSGRTSGTYEQYF.

This clone was counted between two and nine times. CDR3 sequence (DNA): TGTGCCAGCAAAAACAGGGCGTCAGATACGCAGTATTTT. Translation gives CASKNRASDTQYF. The chain carries TRBV27 and TRBJ2-3, with D possibly matching TRBD1 (6 bases). The CDR3 has 13 residues. V was pared by 7 bases and J by 4 bases, with 12 bases between. Germline lookup yields CDR1 MNHEY and CDR2 SMNVEV (reference sequence).

The genes are TRBV9 and TRBJ2-3, with 8 bases that match TRBD2. The germline CDR1 and CDR2 sequences are SGDLS and YYNGEE. V dropped 3 bases and J dropped 5; count of bases not matched to a gene: 5. This CDR3 region has 14 residues. CDR3 in DNA: TGTGCCAGCAGCGGCGGGGGGAGCCAAGATACGCAGTATTTT. Its translation is CASSGGGSQDTQYF.

Comment on this clone: Other DNA sequences in this sample translate to the same CDR3. The J gene is TRBJ2-7, the V gene TRBV4-3; 9 positions agree with TRBD1. V trimming: 3 bases; J trimming: 6 bases; junction bases outside the gene matches: 3. CDR1 LGHNA and CDR2 YSLEER come from the germline V gene. This CDR3 region has 13 residues. CDR3 coding DNA: TGCGCCAGCAGCCATCGGACAGGGGTCGAGCAGTACTTC. Encoded protein: CASSHRTGVEQYF.

This chain links TRBV5-1 with TRBJ2-7; D ambiguous. Looked up from germline, CDR1 is SGHRS and CDR2 is YFSETQ. Trimming left V 0 bases short and J 6 bases short, with 7 bases between. There are 12 residues in the CDR3. CDR3 protein: CASSLVEAEQYF. CDR3 nucleotide sequence: TGCGCCAGCAGCTTGGTCGAGGCCGAGCAGTACTTC.

The gene calls are TRBV7-6 and TRBJ1-2; D ambiguous. The V and J ends lost 7 bases and 3 bases respectively, with 15 bases between them. The CDR3 is 14 amino acids. Germline V lookup: CDR1 SGHVS, CDR2 FNYEAQ. The CDR3 spells CASTRWETDYGYTF. Here the CDR3 DNA reads TGTGCCAGCACCCGGTGGGAGACGGACTATGGCTACACCTTC.

In its sample, this clone was seen a few times. The V and J genes are TRBV29-1 and TRBJ1-1; no definite D call. This CDR3 spans 12 amino acids. Trimming stripped 6 bases from V and 1 base from J, with 9 bases between. Germline-derived CDR1 and CDR2 are SQVTM and ANQGSEA. The CDR3 region is CSVRDGNTEAFF. CDR3 bases: TGCAGCGTCCGAGATGGGAACACTGAAGCTTTCTTT. The variable domain in full, with the rest retrieved from reference TRBV29-1 and TRBJ1-1, is SAVISQKPSRDICQRGTSLTIQCQVDSQVTMMFWYRQQPGQSLTLIATANQGSEATYESGFVIDKFPISRPNLTFSTLTVSNMSPEDSSIYLCSVRDGNTEAFFGQGTRLTVV.

The rearrangement joins TRBV30 to TRBJ2-7; D is possibly TRBD2 (7 bases). The CDR3 is 13 amino acids. Trimming removed 0 bases at V and 8 bases at J, with 14 bases between. Germline V lookup: CDR1 GTSNPN, CDR2 SVGIG (reference sequence). CDR3 bases: TGTGCCTGGAGTGTGATGCGGGGGCCGAAGCAGTACTTC. As protein: CAWSVMRGPKQYF.

This chain joins TRBV7-2 and TRBJ2-5; no reliable D call. The CDR3 totals 16 residues. Trimming left V 2 bases short and J 1 base short, with 14 bases between. The germline CDR1 and CDR2 sequences are SGHTA and FQGNSA. The CDR3 loop reads CASSLRELRRQETQYF. The CDR3, as DNA: TGTGCCAGCAGCTTAAGGGAACTCAGGCGCCAAGAGACCCAGTACTTC.

This chain connects TRBV9 to TRBJ1-3; 8 positions agree with TRBD1. This CDR3 region has 16 residues. After removal of 0 bases from V and 2 bases from J, the junction contained 4 bases not matched to a gene. Germline V CDR1 and CDR2: SGDLS, YYNGEE. CDR3 amino acids: CASSVAGQGTGNTIYF. CDR3 nucleotide sequence: TGTGCCAGCAGCGTAGCTGGACAGGGCACTGGAAACACCATATATTTT.

This clone was detected once. The V call is TRBV15, the J call TRBJ2-5; D gene unclear. The CDR3 spans 12 residues. From germline, CDR1 is LNHNV and CDR2 YYDKDF (reference sequence). The V end was cut by 11 bases, the J end by 3 bases, with 13 bases between. The CDR3: CAVGWFKETQYF. In DNA, the CDR3 is TGTGCCGTCGGGTGGTTCAAAGAGACCCAGTACTTC.

V usage is TRBV9 and J usage is TRBJ2-1; 12 bases agree with TRBD2. Trimming removed 3 bases from V and 4 bases from J; junction bases left unmatched: 2. From germline, CDR1 is SGDLS and CDR2 YYNGEE. This CDR3 comprises 15 residues. The CDR3 is CASSAGLAGYNEQFF. CDR3 bases: TGTGCCAGCAGCGCCGGACTAGCGGGATACAATGAGCAGTTCTTC. Based on the CDR3 plus reference TRBV9 and TRBJ2-1, the full variable domain is DSGVTQTPKHLITATGQRVTLRCSPRSGDLSVYWYQQSLDQGLQFLIQYYNGEERAKGNILERFSAQQFPDLHSELNLSSLELGDSALYFCASSAGLAGYNEQFFGPGTRLTVL.